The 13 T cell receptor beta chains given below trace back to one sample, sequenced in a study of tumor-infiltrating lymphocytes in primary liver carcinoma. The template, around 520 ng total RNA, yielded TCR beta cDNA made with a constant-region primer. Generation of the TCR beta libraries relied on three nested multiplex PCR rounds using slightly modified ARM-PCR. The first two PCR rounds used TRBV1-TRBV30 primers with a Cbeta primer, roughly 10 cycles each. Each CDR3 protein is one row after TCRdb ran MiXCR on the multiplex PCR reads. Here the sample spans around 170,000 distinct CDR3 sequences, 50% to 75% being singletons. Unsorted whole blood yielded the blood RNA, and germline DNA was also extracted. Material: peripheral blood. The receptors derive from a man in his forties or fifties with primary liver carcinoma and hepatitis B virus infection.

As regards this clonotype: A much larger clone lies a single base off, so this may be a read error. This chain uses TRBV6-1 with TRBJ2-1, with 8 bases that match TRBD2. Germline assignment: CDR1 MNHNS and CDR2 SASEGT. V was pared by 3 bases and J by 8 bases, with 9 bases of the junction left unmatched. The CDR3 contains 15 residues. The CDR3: CASSDLTGGRDEQFF. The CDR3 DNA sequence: TGTGCCAGCAGTGACCTAACGGGAGGGCGCGATGAGCAGTTCTTC.

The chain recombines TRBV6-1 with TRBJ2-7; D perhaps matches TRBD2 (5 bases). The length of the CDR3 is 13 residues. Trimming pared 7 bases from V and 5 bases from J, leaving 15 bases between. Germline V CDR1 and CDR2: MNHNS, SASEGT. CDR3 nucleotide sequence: TGTGCCAGCATTAGAGCGTGGAGGAACGAGCAGTACTTC. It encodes CASIRAWRNEQYF.

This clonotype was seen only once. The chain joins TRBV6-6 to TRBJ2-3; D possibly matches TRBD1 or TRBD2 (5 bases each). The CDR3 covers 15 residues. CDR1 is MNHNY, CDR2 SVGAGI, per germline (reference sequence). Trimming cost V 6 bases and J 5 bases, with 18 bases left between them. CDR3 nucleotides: TGTGCCAGCAGGTATGGGGGAGCATCGAGAGATACGCAGTATTTT. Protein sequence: CASRYGGASRDTQYF.

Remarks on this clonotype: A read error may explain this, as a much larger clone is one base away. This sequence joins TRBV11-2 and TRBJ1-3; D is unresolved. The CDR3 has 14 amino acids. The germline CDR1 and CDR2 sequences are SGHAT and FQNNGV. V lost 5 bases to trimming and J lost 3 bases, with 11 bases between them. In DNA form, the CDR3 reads TGTGCCAGCAGCCCCCTAGGGTATGGAAACACCATATATTTT. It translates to CASSPLGYGNTIYF.

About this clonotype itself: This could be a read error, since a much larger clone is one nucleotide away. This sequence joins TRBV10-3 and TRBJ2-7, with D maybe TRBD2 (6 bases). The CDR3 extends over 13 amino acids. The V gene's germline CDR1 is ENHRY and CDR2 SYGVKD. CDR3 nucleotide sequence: TGTGCCATCAACCGGGACTCAGGCTACGAGCAGCACTTC. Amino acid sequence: CAINRDSGYEQHF.

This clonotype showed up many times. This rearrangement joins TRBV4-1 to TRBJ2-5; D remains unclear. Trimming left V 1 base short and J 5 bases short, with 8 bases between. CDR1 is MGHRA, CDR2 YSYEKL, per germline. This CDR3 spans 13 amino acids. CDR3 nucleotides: TGCGCCAGCAGCCAAGGACTGTGGGAGACCCAGTACTTC. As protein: CASSQGLWETQYF.

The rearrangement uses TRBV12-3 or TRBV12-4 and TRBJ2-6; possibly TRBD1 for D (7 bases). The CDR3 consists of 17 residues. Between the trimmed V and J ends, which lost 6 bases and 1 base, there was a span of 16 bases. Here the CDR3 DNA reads TGTGCCAGCAGGCAGGGGGAGGAACTGTCTGGGGCCAACGTCCTGACTTTC. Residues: CASRQGEELSGANVLTF.

The CDR3 region is CASSDYMGDGQYF. In nucleotides, the CDR3 is TGTGCCAGCAGTGACTATATGGGGGACGGGCAGTACTTC. The chain carries TRBV11-2 and TRBJ2-7; D assignment may be TRBD1 or TRBD2 (5 bases each). Trimming shortened V by 6 bases and J by 9 bases, and 18 bases separated the two germline ends. Germline CDR1 and CDR2: SGHAT and FQNNGV. This CDR3 has 13 residues.

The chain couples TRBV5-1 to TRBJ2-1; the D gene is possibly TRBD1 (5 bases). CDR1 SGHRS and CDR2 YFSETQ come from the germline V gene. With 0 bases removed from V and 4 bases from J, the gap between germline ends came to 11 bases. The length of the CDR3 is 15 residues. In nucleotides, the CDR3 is TGCGCCAGCAGCTTGGAGCAGGGTGTTTACAATGAGCAGTTCTTC. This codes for CASSLEQGVYNEQFF.

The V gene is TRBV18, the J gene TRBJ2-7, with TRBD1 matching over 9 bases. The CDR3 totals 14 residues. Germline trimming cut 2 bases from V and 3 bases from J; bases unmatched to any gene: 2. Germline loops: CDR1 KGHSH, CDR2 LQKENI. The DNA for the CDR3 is TGTGCCAGCTCACCATCGGGACAGGGCTACGAGCAGTACTTC. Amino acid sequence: CASSPSGQGYEQYF.

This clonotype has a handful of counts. The CDR3 spells CASSVQGGEQYF. The CDR3 DNA sequence: TGTGCCAGCAGTGTACAGGGGGGCGAGCAGTACTTC. The chain couples TRBV6-6 to TRBJ2-7; 8 bases are shared with TRBD1. V shed 5 bases and J 6 bases; nucleotides not matched to a gene: 3. In germline, CDR1 is MNHNY, CDR2 SVGAGI (reference sequence). The CDR3 length is 12 residues.

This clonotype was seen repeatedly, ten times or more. CDR3 region: CSVRTGQTASPLHF. CDR3 sequence (DNA): TGCAGCGTCCGTACCGGACAAACGGCTTCACCCCTCCACTTT. V and J are TRBV29-1 and TRBJ1-6, with TRBD1 as a possible D gene (5 bases). Germline-derived CDR1 and CDR2 are SQVTM and ANQGSEA. The CDR3 covers 14 residues. V was clipped by 6 bases and J by 9 bases, with 18 bases between them.

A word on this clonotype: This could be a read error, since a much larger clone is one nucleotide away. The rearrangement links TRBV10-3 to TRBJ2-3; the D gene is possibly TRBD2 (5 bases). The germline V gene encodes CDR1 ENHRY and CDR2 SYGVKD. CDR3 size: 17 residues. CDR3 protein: CAISESGRPGSADTQCF. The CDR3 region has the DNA TGTGCCATCAGTGAGTCTGGCAGACCAGGTAGCGCAGATACGCAGTGTTTT.